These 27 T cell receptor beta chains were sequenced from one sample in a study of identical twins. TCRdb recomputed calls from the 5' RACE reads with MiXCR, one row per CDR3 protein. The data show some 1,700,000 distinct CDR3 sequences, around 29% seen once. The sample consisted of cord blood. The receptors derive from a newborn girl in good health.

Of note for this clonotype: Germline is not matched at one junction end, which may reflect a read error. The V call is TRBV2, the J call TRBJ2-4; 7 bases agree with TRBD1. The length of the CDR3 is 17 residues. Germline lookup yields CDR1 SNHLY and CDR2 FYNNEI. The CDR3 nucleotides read TGTGCCAGCAGGTTCCGAAGGGACAGAGTAAGCAAAAACATTCGGTACTTC. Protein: CASRFRRDRVSKNIRYF.

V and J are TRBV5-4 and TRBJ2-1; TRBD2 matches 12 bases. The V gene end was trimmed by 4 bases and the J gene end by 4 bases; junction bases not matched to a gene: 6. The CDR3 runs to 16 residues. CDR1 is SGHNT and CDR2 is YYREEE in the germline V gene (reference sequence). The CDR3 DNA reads TGTGCCAGCAGCACCGGGACTAGCGGGCCTTACAATGAGCAGTTCTTC. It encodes CASSTGTSGPYNEQFF.

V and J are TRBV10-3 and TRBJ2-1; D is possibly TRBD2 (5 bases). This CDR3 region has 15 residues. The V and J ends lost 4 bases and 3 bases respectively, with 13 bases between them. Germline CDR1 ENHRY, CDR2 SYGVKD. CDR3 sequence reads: CAISGAEKNYNEQFF. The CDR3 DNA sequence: TGTGCCATCAGTGGAGCGGAGAAGAACTACAATGAGCAGTTCTTC.

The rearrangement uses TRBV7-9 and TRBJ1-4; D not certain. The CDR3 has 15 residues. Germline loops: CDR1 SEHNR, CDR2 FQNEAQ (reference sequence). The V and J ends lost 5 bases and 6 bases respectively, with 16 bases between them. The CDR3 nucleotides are TGTGCCAGCAGCCCCCGAGAAGGATCCTATGAAAAACTGTTTTTT. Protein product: CASSPREGSYEKLFF.

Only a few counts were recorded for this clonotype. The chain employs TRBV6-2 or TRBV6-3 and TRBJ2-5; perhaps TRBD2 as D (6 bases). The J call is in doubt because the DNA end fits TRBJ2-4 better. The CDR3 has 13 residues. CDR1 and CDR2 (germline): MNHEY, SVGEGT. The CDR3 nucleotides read TGTGCCAGCAGCTGGGGAGGTGGAGTCATTCAGTACTTC. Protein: CASSWGGGVIQYF.

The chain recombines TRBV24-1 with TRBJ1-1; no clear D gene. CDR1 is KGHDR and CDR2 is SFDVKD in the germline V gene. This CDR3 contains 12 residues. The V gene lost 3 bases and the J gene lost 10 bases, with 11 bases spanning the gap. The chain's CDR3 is CATSDRVVGAFF. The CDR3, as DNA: TGTGCCACCAGTGATCGAGTAGTGGGAGCTTTCTTT.

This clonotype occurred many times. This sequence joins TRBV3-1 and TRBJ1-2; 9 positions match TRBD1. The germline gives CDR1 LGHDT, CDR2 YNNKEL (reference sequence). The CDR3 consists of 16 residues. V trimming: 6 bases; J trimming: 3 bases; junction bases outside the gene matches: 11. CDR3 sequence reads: CASRKTGTGYDYGYTF. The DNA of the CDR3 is TGTGCCAGCAGAAAGACCGGGACAGGGTATGACTATGGCTACACCTTC.

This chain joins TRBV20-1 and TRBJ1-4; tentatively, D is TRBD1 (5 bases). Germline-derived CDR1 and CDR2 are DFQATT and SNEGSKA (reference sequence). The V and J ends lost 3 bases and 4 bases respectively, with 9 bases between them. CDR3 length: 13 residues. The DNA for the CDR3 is TGCAGTGCTAGGAGACAGCTTAATGAAAAACTGTTTTTT. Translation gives CSARRQLNEKLFF.

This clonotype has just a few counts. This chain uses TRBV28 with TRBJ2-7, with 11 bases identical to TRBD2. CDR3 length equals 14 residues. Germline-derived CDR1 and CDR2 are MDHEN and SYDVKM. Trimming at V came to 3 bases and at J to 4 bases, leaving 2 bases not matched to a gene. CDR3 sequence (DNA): TGTGCCAGCAGTTTCCCTAGCGGGGGGTACGAGCAGTACTTC. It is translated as CASSFPSGGYEQYF.

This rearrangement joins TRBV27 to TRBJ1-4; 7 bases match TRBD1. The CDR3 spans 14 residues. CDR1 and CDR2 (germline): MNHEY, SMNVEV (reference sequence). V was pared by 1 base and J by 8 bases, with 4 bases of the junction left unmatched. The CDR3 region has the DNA TGTGCCAGCAGTTTATTGGGACAGAGGGAAAAACTGTTTTTT. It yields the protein CASSLLGQREKLFF.

The CDR3 DNA follows: TGTGCCAGCAGCGACCCGGGACGCCTGCCCACTGAAGCTTTCTTT. Translating gives CASSDPGRLPTEAFF. The V gene is TRBV14, the J gene TRBJ1-1; a possible D gene is TRBD1 (5 bases). The V end was cut by 5 bases, the J end by 4 bases, with 17 bases between. The CDR3 consists of 15 residues. Germline V gives CDR1 SGHDN, CDR2 FVKESK.

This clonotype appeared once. CDR3: CASRSGTSTGELFF. The CDR3 bases are TGTGCCAGCAGATCCGGGACTAGTACCGGGGAGCTGTTTTTT. The V call is TRBV28, the J call TRBJ2-2, with 8 positions matching TRBD2. The CDR3 runs 14 residues. V lost 6 bases, J lost 5 bases, and 5 bases stayed unmatched. Germline CDR1 is MDHEN and CDR2 is SYDVKM.

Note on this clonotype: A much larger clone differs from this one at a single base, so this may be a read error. CDR3 sequence: CSAREAGGTDTQYF. DNA for the CDR3: TGCAGTGCTAGAGAGGCAGGGGGCACAGATACGCAGTATTTT. This chain connects TRBV20-1 to TRBJ2-3; tentatively, D is TRBD1 (6 bases). Trimming took off 0 bases at V and 1 base at J, with 8 bases between the two ends. The CDR3 has 14 amino acids. CDR1 and CDR2 (germline): DFQATT, SNEGSKA (reference sequence).

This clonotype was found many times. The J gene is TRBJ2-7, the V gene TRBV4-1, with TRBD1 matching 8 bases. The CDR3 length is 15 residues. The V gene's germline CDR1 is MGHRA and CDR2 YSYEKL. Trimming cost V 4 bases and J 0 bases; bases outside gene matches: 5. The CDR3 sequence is CASSLTGGNSYEQYF. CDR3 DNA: TGCGCCAGCAGCCTCACAGGGGGAAACTCCTACGAGCAGTACTTC.

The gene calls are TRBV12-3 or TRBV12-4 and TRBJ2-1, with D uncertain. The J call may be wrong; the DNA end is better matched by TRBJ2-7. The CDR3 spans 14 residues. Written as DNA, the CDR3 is TGTGCCAGCAGTAGATTACTCTCCTACAATGAGCAGTACTTC. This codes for CASSRLLSYNEQYF.

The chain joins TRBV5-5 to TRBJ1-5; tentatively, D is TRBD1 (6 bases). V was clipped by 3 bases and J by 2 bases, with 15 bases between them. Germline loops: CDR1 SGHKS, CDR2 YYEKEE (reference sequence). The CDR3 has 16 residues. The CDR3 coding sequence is TGTGCCAGCAGCTCGGACCCAGGGGTAGGCAATCAGCCCCAGCATTTT. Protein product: CASSSDPGVGNQPQHF. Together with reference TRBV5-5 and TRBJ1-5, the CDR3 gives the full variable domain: DAGVTQSPTHLIKTRGQQVTLRCSPISGHKSVSWYQQVLGQGPQFIFQYYEKEERGRGNFPDRFSARQFPNYSSELNVNALLLGDSALYLCASSSDPGVGNQPQHFGDGTRLSIL.

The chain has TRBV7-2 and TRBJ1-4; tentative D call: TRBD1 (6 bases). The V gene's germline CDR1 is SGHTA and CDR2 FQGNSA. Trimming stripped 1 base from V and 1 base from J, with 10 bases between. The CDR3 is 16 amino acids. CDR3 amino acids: CASSLERTVTNEKLFF. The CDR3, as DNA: TGTGCCAGCAGCTTAGAGAGGACAGTAACTAATGAAAAACTGTTTTTT.

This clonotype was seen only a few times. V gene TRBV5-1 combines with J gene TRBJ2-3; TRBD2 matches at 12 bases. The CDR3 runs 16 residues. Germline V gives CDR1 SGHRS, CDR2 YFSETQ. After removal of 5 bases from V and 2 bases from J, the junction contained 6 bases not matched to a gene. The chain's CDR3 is CASRLGLAGPTDTQYF. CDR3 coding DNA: TGCGCCAGCAGATTAGGACTAGCGGGACCCACAGATACGCAGTATTTT.

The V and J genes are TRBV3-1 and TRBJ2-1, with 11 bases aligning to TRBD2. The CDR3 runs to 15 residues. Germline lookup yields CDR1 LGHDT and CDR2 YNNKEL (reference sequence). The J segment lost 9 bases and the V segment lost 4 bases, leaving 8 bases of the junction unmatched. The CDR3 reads CASSRTGTSGVEQFF. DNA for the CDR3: TGTGCCAGCAGCCGTACCGGGACTAGCGGCGTTGAGCAGTTCTTC.

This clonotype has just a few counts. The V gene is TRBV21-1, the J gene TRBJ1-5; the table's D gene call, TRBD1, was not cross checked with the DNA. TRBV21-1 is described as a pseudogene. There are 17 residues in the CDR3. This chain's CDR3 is CASSKGGTETDNQPQHF. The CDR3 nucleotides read TGTGCCAGCAGCAAAGGGGGGACAGAAACGGACAATCAGCCCCAGCATTTT.

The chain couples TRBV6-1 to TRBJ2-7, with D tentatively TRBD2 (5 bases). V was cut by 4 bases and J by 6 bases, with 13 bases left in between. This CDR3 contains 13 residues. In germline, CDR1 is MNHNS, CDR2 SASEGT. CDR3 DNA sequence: TGTGCCAGCAGTGCGGGGATCCAGGTCGAGCAGTACTTC. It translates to CASSAGIQVEQYF.

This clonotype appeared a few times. The CDR3 spells CASYTGTIRGEQYF. The CDR3 nucleotides read TGCGCCAGCTATACCGGGACTATTCGGGGCGAGCAGTACTTC. This sequence joins TRBV5-1 and TRBJ2-7, with 7 bases fitting TRBD2. Germline lookup yields CDR1 SGHRS and CDR2 YFSETQ. CDR3 length equals 14 residues. V lost 7 bases to trimming and J lost 6 bases; unmatched junction nucleotides: 13.

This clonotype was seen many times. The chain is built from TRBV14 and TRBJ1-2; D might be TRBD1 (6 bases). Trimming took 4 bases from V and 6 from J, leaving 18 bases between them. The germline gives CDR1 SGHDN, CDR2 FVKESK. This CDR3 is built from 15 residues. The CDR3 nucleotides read TGTGCCAGCAGCCCCAGGGGCCCTCCAAGGGATGGCTACACCTTC. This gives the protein CASSPRGPPRDGYTF.

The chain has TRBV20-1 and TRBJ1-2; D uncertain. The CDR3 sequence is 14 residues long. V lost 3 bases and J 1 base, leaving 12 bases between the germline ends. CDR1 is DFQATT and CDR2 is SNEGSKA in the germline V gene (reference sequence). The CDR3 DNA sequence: TGCAGTGCTAGCCCCGGAGCTGTTAACTATGGCTACACCTTC. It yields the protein CSASPGAVNYGYTF.

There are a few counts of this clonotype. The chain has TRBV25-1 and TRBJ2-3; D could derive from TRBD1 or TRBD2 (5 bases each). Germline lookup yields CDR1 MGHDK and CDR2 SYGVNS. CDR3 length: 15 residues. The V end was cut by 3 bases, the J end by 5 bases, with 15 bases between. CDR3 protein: CASSDSRDLLDTQYF. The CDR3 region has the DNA TGTGCCAGCAGTGATTCCCGGGACCTATTAGATACGCAGTATTTT.

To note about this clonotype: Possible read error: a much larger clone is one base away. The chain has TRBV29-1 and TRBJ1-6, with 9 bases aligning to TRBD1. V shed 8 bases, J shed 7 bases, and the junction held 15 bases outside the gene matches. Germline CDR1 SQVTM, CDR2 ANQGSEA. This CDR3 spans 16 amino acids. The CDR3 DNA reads TGCAGCATTCATCTGACCGGACAGGGGATGAATTCACCCCTCCACTTT. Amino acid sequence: CSIHLTGQGMNSPLHF.

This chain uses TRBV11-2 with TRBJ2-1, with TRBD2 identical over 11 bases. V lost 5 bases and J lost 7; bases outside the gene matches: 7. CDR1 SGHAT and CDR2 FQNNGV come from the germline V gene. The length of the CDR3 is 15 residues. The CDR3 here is CASSQRTSGLNEQFF. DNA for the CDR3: TGTGCCAGCAGCCAACGGACTAGCGGGTTGAATGAGCAGTTCTTC.